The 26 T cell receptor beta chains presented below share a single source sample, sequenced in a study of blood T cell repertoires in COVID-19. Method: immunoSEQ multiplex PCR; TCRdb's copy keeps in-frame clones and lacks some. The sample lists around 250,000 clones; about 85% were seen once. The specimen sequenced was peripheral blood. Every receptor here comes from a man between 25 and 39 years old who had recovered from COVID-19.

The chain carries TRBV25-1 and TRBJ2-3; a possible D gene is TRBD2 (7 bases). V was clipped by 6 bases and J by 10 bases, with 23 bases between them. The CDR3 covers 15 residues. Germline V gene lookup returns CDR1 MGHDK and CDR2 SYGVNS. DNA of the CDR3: TGTGCCAGCAGGGCGACCGGGGGGCCCACCCCGGCGCAGTATTTT. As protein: CASRATGGPTPAQYF.

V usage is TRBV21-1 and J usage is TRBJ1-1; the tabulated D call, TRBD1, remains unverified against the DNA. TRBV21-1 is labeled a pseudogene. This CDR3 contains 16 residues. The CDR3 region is CASSKRGQGAHTEAFF. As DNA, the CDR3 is TGTGCCAGCAGCAAAAGGGGACAGGGGGCTCACACTGAAGCTTTCTTT.

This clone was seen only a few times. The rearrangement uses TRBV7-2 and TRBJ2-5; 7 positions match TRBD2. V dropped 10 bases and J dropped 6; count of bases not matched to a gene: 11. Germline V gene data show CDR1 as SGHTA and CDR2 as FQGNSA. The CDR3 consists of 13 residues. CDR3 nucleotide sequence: TGTGCCACCGGAAGGCGGGGGTTACAGACCCAGTACTTC. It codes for CATGRRGLQTQYF. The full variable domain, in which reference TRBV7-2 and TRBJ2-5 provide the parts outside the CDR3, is GAGVSQSPSNKVTEKGKDVELRCDPISGHTALYWYRQSLGQGLEFLIYFQGNSAPDKSGLPSDRFSAERTGGSVSTLTIQRTQQEDSAVYLCATGRRGLQTQYFGPGTRLLVL.

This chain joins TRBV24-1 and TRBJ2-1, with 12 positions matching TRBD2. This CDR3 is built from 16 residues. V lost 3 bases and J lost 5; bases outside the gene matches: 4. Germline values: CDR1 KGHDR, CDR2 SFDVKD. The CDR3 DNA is TGTGCCACCAGTGATCCTAGCGGGGGGGCGCACAATGAGCAGTTCTTC. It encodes CATSDPSGGAHNEQFF.

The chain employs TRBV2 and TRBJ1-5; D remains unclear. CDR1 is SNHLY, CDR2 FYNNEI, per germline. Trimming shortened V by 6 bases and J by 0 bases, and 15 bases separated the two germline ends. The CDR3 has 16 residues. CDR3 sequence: CASSEGWVNSNQPQHF. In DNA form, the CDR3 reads TGTGCCAGCAGCGAGGGATGGGTAAATAGCAATCAGCCCCAGCATTTT.

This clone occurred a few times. CDR3 coding DNA: TGTGCCAGCAGGATGGGACAGGGGTATCACACCGGGGAGCTGTTTTTT. Translated: CASRMGQGYHTGELFF. The rearrangement links TRBV2 to TRBJ2-2; TRBD1 aligns across 10 bases. Germline CDR1 SNHLY, CDR2 FYNNEI. This CDR3 contains 16 residues. J gave up 3 bases and V 6 bases, and 7 bases lay outside the gene matches.

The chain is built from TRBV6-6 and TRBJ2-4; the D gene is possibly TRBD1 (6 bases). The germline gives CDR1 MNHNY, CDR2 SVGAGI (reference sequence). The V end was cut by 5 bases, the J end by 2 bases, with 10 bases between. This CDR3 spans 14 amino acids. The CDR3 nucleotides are TGTGCCAGCAGTCGCCGGGACACCAAAAACATTCAGTACTTC. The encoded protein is CASSRRDTKNIQYF.

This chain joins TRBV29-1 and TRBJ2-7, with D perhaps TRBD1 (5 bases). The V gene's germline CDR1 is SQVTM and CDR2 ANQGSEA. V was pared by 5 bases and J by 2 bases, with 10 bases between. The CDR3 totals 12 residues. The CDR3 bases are TGCAGCGTTCAGACAGAAACCTACGAGCAGTACGTC. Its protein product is CSVQTETYEQYV.

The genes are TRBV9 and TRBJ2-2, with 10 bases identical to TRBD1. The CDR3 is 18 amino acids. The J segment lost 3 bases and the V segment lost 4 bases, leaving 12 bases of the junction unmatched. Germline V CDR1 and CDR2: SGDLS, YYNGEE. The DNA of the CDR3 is TGTGCCAGCAGCCCCCGCCCGCCGGACAGGGGGGACACCGGGGAGCTGTTTTTT. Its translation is CASSPRPPDRGDTGELFF.

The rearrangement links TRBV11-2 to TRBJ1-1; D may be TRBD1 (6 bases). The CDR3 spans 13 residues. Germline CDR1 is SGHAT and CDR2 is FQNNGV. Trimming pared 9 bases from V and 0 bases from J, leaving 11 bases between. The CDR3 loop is CASGTTLNTEAFF. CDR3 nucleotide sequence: TGTGCCAGTGGGACAACCCTGAACACTGAAGCTTTCTTT.

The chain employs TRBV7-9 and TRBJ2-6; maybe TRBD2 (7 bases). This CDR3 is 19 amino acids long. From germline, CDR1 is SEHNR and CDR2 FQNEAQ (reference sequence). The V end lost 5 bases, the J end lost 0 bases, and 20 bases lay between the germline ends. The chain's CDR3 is CASSVDWGGGDSGANVLTF. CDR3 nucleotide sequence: TGTGCCAGCAGCGTAGACTGGGGAGGGGGAGACTCTGGGGCCAACGTCCTGACTTTC.

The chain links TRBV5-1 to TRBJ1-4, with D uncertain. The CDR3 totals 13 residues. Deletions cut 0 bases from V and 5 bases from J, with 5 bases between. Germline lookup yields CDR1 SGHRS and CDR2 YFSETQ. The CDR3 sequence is CASSLDMNEKLFF. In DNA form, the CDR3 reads TGCGCCAGCAGCTTGGACATGAATGAAAAACTGTTTTTT.

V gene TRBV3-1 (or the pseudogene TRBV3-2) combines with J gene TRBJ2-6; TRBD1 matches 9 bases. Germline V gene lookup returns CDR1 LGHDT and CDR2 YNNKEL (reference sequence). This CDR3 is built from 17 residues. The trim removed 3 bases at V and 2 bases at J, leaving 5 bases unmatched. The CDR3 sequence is CASSHRQGVAGANVLTF. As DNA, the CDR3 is TGTGCCAGCAGCCACCGACAGGGGGTGGCTGGGGCCAACGTCCTGACTTTC.

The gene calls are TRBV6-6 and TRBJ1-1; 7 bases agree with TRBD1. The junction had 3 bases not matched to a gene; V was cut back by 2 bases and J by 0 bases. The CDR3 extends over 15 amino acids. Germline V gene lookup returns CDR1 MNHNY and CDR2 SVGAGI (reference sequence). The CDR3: CASSYPTGMNTEAFF. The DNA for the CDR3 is TGTGCCAGCAGTTACCCGACAGGGATGAACACTGAAGCTTTCTTT.

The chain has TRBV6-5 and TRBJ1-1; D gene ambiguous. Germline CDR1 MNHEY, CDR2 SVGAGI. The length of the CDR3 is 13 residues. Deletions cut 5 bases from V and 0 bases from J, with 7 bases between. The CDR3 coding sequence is TGTGCCAGCAGTCCCTCCTTGAACACTGAAGCTTTCTTT. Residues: CASSPSLNTEAFF.

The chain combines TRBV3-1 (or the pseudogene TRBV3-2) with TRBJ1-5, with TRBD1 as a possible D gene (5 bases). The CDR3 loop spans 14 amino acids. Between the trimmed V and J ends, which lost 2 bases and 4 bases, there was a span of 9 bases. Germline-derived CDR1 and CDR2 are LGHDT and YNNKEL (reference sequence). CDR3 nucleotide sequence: TGTGCCAGCAGCCAATACGGGACTAATCAGCCCCAGCATTTT. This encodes CASSQYGTNQPQHF.

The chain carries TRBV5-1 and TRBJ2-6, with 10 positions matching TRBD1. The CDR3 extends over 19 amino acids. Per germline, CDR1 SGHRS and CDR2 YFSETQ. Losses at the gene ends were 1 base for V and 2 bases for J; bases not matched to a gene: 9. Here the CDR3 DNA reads TGCGCCAGCAGCTTGTTGCCCGGGACAGGGGCCGCTGGGGCCAACGTCCTGACTTTC. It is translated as CASSLLPGTGAAGANVLTF.

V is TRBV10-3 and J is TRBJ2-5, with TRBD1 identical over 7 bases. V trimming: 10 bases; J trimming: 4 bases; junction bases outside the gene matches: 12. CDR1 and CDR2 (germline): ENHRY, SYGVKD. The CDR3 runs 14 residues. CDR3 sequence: CATKGPGQTETQYF. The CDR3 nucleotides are TGTGCCACAAAAGGGCCGGGACAGACAGAGACCCAGTACTTC.

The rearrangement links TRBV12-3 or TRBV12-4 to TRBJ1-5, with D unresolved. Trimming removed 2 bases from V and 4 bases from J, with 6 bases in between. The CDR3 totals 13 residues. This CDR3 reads CASSLSVNQPQHF. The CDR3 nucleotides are TGTGCCAGCAGTTTAAGCGTTAATCAGCCCCAGCATTTT.

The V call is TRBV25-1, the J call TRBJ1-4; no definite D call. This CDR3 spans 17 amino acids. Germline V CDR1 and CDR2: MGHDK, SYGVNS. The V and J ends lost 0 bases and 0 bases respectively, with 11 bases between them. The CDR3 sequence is CASSEYMRVSTNEKLFF. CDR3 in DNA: TGTGCCAGCAGTGAATATATGAGGGTTTCAACTAATGAAAAACTGTTTTTT.

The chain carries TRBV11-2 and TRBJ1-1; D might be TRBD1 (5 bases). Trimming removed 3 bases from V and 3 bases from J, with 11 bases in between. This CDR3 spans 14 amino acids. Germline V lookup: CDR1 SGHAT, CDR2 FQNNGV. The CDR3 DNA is TGTGCCAGCAGCTTCCTTGGGGGGGACACTGAAGCTTTCTTT. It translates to CASSFLGGDTEAFF.

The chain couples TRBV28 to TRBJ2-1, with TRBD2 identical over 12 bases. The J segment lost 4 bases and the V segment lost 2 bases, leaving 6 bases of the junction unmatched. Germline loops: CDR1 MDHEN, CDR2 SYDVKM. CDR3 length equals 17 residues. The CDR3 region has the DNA TGTGCCAGCAGTTTAGGGCGACTAGCGGGGGCTTACAATGAGCAGTTCTTC. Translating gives CASSLGRLAGAYNEQFF. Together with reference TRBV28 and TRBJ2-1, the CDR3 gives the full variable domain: DVKVTQSSRYLVKRTGEKVFLECVQDMDHENMFWYRQDPGLGLRLIYFSYDVKMKEKGDIPEGYSVSREKKERFSLILESASTNQTSMYLCASSLGRLAGAYNEQFFGPGTRLTVL.

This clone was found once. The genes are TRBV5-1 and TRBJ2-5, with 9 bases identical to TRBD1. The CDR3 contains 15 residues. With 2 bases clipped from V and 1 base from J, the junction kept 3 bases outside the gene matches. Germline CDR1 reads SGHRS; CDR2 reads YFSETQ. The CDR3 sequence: CASSFGQGLQETQYF. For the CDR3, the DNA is TGCGCCAGCAGCTTCGGACAGGGGCTCCAAGAGACCCAGTACTTC. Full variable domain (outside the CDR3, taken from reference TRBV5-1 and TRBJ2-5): KAGVTQTPRYLIKTRGQQVTLSCSPISGHRSVSWYQQTPGQGLQFLFEYFSETQRNKGNFPGRFSGRQFSNSRSEMNVSTLELGDSALYLCASSFGQGLQETQYFGPGTRLLVL.

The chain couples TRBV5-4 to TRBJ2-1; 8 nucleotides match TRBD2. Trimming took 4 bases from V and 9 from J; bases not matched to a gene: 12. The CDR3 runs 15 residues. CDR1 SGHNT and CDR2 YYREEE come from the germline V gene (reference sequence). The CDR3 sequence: CASSPGGGGYGEQFF. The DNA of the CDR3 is TGTGCCAGCAGCCCGGGAGGGGGGGGGTACGGTGAGCAGTTCTTC.

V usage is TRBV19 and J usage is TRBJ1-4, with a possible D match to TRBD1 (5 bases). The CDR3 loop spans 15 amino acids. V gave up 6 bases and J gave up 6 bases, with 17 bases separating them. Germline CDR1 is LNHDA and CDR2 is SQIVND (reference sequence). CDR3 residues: CASRKGLLQYEKLFF. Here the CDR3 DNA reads TGTGCCAGTAGAAAGGGACTCCTTCAGTATGAAAAACTGTTTTTT.

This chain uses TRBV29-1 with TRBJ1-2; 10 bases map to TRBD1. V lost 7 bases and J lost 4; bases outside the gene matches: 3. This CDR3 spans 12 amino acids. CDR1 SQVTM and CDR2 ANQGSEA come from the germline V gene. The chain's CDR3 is CSARTGGYGYTF. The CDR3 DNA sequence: TGCAGCGCCCGGACAGGGGGCTATGGCTACACCTTC.